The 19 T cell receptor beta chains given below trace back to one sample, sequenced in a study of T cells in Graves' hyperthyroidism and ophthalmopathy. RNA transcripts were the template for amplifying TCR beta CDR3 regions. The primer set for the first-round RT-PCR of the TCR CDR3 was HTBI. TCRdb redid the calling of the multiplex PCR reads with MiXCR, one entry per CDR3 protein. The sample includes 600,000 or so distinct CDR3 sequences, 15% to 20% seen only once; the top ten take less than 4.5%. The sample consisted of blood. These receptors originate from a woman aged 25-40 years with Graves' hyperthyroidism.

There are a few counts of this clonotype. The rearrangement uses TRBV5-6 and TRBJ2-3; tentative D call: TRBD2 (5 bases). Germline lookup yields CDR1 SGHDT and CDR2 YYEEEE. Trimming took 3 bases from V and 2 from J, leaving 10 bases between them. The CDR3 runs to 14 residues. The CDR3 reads CASSSSFNTDTQYF. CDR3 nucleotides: TGTGCCAGCAGCTCTAGCTTCAACACAGATACGCAGTATTTT.

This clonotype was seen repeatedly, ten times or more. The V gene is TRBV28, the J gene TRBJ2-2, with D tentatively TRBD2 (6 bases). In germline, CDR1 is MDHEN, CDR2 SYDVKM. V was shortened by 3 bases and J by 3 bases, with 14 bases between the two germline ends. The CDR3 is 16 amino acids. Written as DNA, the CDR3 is TGTGCCAGCAGTTTGGACGTTTCGGGGGACACCGGGGAGCTGTTTTTT. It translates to CASSLDVSGDTGELFF.

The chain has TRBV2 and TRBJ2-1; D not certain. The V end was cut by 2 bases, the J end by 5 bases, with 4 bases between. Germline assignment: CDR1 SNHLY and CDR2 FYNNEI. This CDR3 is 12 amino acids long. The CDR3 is CASSESNNEQFF. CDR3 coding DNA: TGTGCCAGCAGTGAATCGAACAATGAGCAGTTCTTC.

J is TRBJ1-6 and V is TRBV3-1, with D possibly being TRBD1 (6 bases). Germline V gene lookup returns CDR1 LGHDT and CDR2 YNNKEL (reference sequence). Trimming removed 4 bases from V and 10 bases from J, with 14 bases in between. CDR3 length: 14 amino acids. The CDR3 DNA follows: TGTGCCAGCAGCCTTGCGGGGGCTCGCTCACCCCTCCACTTT. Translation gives CASSLAGARSPLHF.

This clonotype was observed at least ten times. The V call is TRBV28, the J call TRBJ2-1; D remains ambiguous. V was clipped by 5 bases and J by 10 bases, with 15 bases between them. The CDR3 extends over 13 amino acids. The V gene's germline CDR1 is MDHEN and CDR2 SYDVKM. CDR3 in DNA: TGTGCCAGCAGTCCCCCGGCGTCATGGGAGCAGTTCTTC. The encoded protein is CASSPPASWEQFF.

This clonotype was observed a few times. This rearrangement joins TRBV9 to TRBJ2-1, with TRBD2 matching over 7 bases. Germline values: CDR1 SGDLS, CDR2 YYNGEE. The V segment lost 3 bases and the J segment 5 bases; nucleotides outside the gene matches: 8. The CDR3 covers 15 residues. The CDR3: CASSGGGEGDNEQFF. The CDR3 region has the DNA TGTGCCAGCAGCGGGGGGGGGGAGGGCGACAATGAGCAGTTCTTC.

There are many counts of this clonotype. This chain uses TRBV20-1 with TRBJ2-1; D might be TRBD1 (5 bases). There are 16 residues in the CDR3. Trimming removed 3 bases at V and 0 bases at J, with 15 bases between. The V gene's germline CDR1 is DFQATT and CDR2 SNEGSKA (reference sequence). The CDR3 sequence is CSASAQGSSSYNEQFF. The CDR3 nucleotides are TGCAGTGCTAGCGCTCAGGGATCTAGCTCCTACAATGAGCAGTTCTTC.

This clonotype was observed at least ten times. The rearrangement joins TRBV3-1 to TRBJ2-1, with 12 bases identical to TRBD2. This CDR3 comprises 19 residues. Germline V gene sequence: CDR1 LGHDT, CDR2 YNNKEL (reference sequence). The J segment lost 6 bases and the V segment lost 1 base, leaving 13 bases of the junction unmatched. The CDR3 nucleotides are TGTGCCAGCAGCCAAGCTAGCGGGAGGGTGTATGTAACGGGCAATGAGCAGTTCTTC. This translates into CASSQASGRVYVTGNEQFF.

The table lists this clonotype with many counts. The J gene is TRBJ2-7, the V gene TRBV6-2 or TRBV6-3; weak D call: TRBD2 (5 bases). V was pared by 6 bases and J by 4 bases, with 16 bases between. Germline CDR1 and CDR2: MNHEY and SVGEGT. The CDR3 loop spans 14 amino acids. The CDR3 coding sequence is TGTGCCAGCAGGGGTACCGGGATGGGATACGAGCAGTACTTC. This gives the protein CASRGTGMGYEQYF.

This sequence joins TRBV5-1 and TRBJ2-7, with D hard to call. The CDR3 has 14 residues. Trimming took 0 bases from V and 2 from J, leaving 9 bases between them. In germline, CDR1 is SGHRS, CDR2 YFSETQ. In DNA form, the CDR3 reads TGCGCCAGCAGCTTGGAATGGTCCCCCTACGAGCAGTACTTC. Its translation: CASSLEWSPYEQYF.

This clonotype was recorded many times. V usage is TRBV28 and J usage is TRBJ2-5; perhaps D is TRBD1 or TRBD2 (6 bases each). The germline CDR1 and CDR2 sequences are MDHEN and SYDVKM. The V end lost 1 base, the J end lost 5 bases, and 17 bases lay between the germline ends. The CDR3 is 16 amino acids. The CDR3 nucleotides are TGTGCCAGCAGTTTATCTCGGCAGGGGAGGTTGGAGACCCAGTACTTC. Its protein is CASSLSRQGRLETQYF.

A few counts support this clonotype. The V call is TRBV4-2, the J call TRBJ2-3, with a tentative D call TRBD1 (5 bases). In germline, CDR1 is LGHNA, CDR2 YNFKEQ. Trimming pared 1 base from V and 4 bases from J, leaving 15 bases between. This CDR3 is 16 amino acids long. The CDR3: CASSQGAGSAADTQYF. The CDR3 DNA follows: TGTGCCAGCAGCCAAGGGGCAGGGTCGGCCGCAGATACGCAGTATTTT.

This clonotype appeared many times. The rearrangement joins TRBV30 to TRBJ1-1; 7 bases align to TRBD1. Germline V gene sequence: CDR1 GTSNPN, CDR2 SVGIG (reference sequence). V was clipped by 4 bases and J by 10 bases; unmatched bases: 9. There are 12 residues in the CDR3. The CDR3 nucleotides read TGTGCCTGGAATAAGGGGGCGCGAGGAGCTTTCTTT. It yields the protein CAWNKGARGAFF.

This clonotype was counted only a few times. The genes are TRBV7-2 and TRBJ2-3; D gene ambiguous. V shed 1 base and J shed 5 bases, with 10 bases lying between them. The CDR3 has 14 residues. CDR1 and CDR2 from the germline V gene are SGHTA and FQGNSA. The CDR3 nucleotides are TGTGCCAGCAGCTTAGTGGGTTTCGGAGATACGCAGTATTTT. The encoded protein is CASSLVGFGDTQYF. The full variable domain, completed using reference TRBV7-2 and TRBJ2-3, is GAGVSQSPSNKVTEKGKDVELRCDPISGHTALYWYRQSLGQGLEFLIYFQGNSAPDKSGLPSDRFSAERTGGSVSTLTIQRTQQEDSAVYLCASSLVGFGDTQYFGPGTRLTVL.

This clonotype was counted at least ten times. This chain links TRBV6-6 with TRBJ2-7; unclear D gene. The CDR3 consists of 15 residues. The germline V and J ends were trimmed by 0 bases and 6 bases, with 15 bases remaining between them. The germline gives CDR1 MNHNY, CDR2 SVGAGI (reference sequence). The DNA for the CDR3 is TGTGCCAGCAGTTACTCCTATCGGTCCAGTCGCGAGCAGTACTTC. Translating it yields CASSYSYRSSREQYF.

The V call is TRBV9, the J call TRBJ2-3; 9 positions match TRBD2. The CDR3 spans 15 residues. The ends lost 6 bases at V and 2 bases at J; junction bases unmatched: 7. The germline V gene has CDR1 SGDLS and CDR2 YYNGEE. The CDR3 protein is CASTPGTSNTDTQYF. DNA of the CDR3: TGTGCCAGCACCCCTGGGACTAGCAACACAGATACGCAGTATTTT.

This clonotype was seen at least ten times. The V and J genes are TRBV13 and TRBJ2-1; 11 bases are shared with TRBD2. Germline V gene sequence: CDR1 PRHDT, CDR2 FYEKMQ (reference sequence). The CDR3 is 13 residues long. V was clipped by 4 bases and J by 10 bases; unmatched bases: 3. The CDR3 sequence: CASSYSGRVEQFF. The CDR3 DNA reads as TGTGCCAGCAGCTATAGCGGGAGGGTCGAGCAGTTCTTC.

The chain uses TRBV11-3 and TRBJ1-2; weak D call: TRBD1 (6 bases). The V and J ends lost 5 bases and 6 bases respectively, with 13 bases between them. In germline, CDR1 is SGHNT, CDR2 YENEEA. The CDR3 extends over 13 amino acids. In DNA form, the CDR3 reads TGTGCCAGCAGCGGGCGGGGACAACATGGCTACACCTTC. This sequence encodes CASSGRGQHGYTF.

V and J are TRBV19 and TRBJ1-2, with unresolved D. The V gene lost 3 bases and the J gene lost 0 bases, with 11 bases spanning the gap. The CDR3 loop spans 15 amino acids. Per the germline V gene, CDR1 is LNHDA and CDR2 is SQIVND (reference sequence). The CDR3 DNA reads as TGTGCCAGTAGTATTGCGGGCGGATCTAACTATGGCTACACCTTC. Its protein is CASSIAGGSNYGYTF.